A single sample is the source of the 3 T cell receptor beta chains below, sequenced in a study of CD8+ T cells in alopecia areata. Regarding treatment: oral pan-JAK inhibitor, 5-10 mg twice daily. cDNA serving as the sequencing template came from extracted, reverse transcribed RNA. Sequenced by immunoSEQ multiplex PCR; TCRdb stores in-frame clones only, minus some. The sample lists about 120,000 clones, 50% to 55% occurring once. Material: CD4+ T cells sorted from blood, obtained at week 4, from a patient treated with tofacitinib. These receptors came from a human donor with alopecia areata.

Notes on this clone: This sample also contains other DNA sequences that code for the same CDR3. The genes are TRBV30 and TRBJ1-2; TRBD1 is a possible D gene (6 bases). The germline V gene encodes CDR1 GTSNPN and CDR2 SVGIG (reference sequence). V lost 3 bases and J 3 bases, leaving 8 bases between the germline ends. This CDR3 comprises 12 residues. The CDR3 sequence is CAWSGGDYGYTF. CDR3 nucleotides: TGTGCCTGGAGCGGGGGCGACTATGGCTACACCTTC.

The chain combines TRBV14 with TRBJ2-1; 9 bases line up with TRBD2. The CDR3 spans 21 residues. Germline CDR1 SGHDN, CDR2 FVKESK. J lost 5 bases, V lost 1 base, and 21 bases had no gene match. The chain's CDR3 is CASSQVRGLVKGGRADNEQFF. CDR3 DNA: TGTGCCAGCAGCCAAGTGAGGGGACTTGTAAAGGGCGGGAGGGCCGACAATGAGCAGTTCTTC.

The chain couples TRBV2 to TRBJ2-7, with D uncertain. The germline V and J ends were trimmed by 5 bases and 2 bases, with 10 bases remaining between them. CDR1 and CDR2 (germline): SNHLY, FYNNEI. This CDR3 comprises 13 residues. In nucleotides, the CDR3 is TGTGCCAGCAGTCCCCGGATCCCCTACGAGCAGTACTTC. Translating gives CASSPRIPYEQYF.